The TCR beta chain described here comes from a study of cytomegalovirus exposure and HLA in healthy donors (dated 2017 in TCRdb). General notes on the study: According to an earlier analysis of a few hundred of the donors, roughly 180 million T cells yielded approximately 120 million unique TCR beta sequences and roughly 280 Gb of sequence data. An early release that covered fewer than 800 HLA-typed donors contained about 300 gigabases of sequencing data and tens of millions of unique TCR sequences. A later genetic analysis took genome-wide SNP genotypes for about three fifths of the roughly 670 donors and used that subset as a discovery cohort. To study patterns of TCR occurrence, a later analysis re-analyzed previously published TCR beta repertoires from around 700 donors and added high-resolution HLA genotyping. Roughly five DR-DQ haplotypes were treated as single units for association and clustering because of strong linkage in the cohort. The study aimed to test whether signatures of past pathogen exposure could be identified by cataloging public T cell receptors. Among about 360 genotyped donors of the cohort, an average of approximately 240,000 unique TCR beta nucleotide sequences were sequenced per donor, around a sixth of them non-productive. Of the approximately 370 genotyped donors, approximately 80% were placed in the genetic ancestry cluster associated with self-reported Caucasian donors. The study used immunosequencing to profile the T cell repertoires of several hundred subjects and linked those repertoires to cytomegalovirus serostatus. To predict cytomegalovirus infection status, the study brought together high-throughput TCR immunosequencing, statistical association of individual TCRs with disease status, and machine learning. Typing coverage varied by locus: about 629-640 donors for A, B, C, DRB1 and DQB1; under 550 for DQA1; 606 for DPA1; approximately 490 for DPB1. Both class I and class II loci were covered by HLA typing, at four-digit resolution. Alongside the repertoire data, information on donor age, sex, ethnicity and CMV serostatus was compiled. An earlier analysis of about 600 of the donors used high-throughput TCR beta sequencing to judge whether each TCR beta V gene segment behaved as functional or pseudogenic. Rather than drawing on any new phenotypic data, the later analysis identified candidate immune exposures from TCR beta sequences and the way those sequences occurred across donors. All discovery cohort repertoires had been generated on a single sequencing platform. In addition to the first cohort of around 670 subjects, a separate validation cohort of over 90 different subjects was used. The paper as a whole reports these results and caveats: The study listed 150 to 200 TCR beta chains as associated with cytomegalovirus. The authors suggested that the approach could potentially be generalized to other disease states and immunological phenotypes. The sequencing pipeline was judged likely to have produced a cluster of highly shared sequence variants as a technical artifact. When HLA alleles, especially DR and DQ, strongly co-occurred, TCR associations were difficult to assign to individual alleles. Roughly uniform sequencing depth across donors was assumed in presence/absence analyses, although this assumption may not hold. According to a later analysis, parvovirus B19, influenza, CMV and Epstein-Barr virus appeared linked to several top co-occurrence clusters. The classifier was reported to diagnose cytomegalovirus status with high specificity and sensitivity in both the original and validation cohorts. In a later analysis, HLA-associated TCR beta chains showed more clonal expansion and lower generation probabilities than non-associated chains that were equally common. In an earlier analysis of 450 to 750 of the donors, most TCR beta V segments appeared in productive rearrangements about 87% or about 30% of the time, broadly matching IMGT annotations. A later analysis found that most CMV-associated TCR beta chains appeared HLA-restricted, with HLA associations seemingly driven largely by CMV exposure. A later analysis found that TCR association rates varied across HLA loci, with DRB1 alleles showing the most associated TCRs and HLA-C alleles the fewest. HLA typing was unavailable for some donors at each locus, so association tests used only the typed subset. For the cohort, immune exposure information was limited to CMV serostatus. Because the 87-base-pair reads could not distinguish some IMGT-functional V segments, including TRBV6-2 and TRBV6-3, those segments were excluded. At a false discovery rate of 0.05, a later analysis linked 16,951 TCR beta sequences to specific HLA alleles. In vitro tests confirmed that a few of the cytomegalovirus-associated TCR beta chains recognize cytomegalovirus antigens. Across donors, most TCR sequences were observed very rarely, whereas some public TCRs were present in many individuals. A further reported finding was that TCR beta sequences accurately predicted the HLA-A and HLA-B alleles for most subjects in the first cohort. A later genetic analysis associated a missense DCLRE1C variant with V-gene and J-gene trimming of TCR beta chains, and an independent cohort replicated the association. In this cohort, only TCR beta chains were sequenced, and detectable features were limited by the absence of alpha or paired-chain data. Linkage disequilibrium might explain the correlated functional status among segregating V segments, but an unknown experimental factor could not be excluded. According to a later genetic analysis, donors in an Asian-associated ancestry cluster had fewer N-insertions in productive TCRs than the approximately 670-donor mean. Seventeen rarely observed V segments, including chromosome 9 orphons, were excluded from the earlier analysis of some 590 of the donors because counts were too low.

The CDR3 measures 16 amino acids from cysteine to phenylalanine. Only the CDR3 DNA is retained, 48 bases long and in frame from the first base. For CDR1 and CDR2, the germline V gene (reference sequence) lists SEHNR and FQNEAQ. This clone showed up just once. Its antigen remains unidentified. A read error may produce the germline difference seen at one junction end. Library construction relied on the immunoSEQ multiplex PCR assay. For the multiplex PCR, a mixture combining 60 forward primers for TCR Vbeta segments and 13 reverse primers for TCR Jbeta segments was used. A multiplex PCR assay on genomic DNA amplified the CDR3 region of rearranged TCR beta genes. The amplified TCR beta libraries were sequenced on the Illumina HiSeq System as 87-base-pair reads. The authors processed their data as follows. Across the 670 or so repertoires, a later analysis counted approximately 75 million unique TCR beta chains, 9.5 million to 12 million of which were shared by at least two donors. Raw reads were error-corrected and collapsed into unique sequences with a nearest-neighbor algorithm that merged closely related sequences to remove PCR and sequencing errors. V, D and J gene segments were assigned by aligning CDR3 sequences to IMGT reference sequences. For a sequence to be retained, at least a six-nucleotide match to both a V gene segment and a J gene segment was required. Rearrangements were classified as productive when the CDR3 lacked stop codons and remained in frame with V and J, and all other rearrangements were classified as non-productive. CDR3 was defined according to IMGT convention as the region running from the second conserved V-encoded cysteine to the conserved J-encoded phenylalanine. The earlier analysis of fewer than 700 of the donors excluded sequences that lacked an unambiguous match to a single V gene segment. In an earlier analysis of 587 of the donors, V segments were called functional above 56.7% productive rearrangements and were called segregating when the between-donor standard deviation exceeded 5%. To diagnose cytomegalovirus status from the catalog of TCR beta chain sequences, a statistical classification framework was built. A later analysis assigned V and J genes by comparing TCR nucleotide sequences with IMGT/GENE-DB human TR gene sequences. A later analysis assigned CDR3 sequences and most-parsimonious VDJ recombination scenarios with the TCRdist pipeline. In a later analysis, each TCR beta chain was defined by its CDR3 amino acid sequence together with its V-gene family, and reads without a unique V-gene family were excluded. A later analysis removed several hundred highly shared, low-generation-probability nucleotide sequences to deal with suspected cross-contamination and a sequencing artifact. In a later analysis, a clonal expansion index was calculated for each public chain from normalized within-repertoire ranks of inferred template counts. In a later analysis, generation probabilities were computed with a VDJ recombination model fitted to out-of-frame rearrangements, and the resulting probabilities were checked against IGoR. A later analysis scored TCR-TCR, TCR-HLA and TCR-CMV co-occurrence with hypergeometric tests, applying a repertoire-size bias correction to TCR pairs. To estimate false discovery rates, a later analysis permuted the HLA or CMV assignments 20 times. In a later analysis, co-occurring TCRs were grouped using DBSCAN, with TCRdist sequence similarity added in when clustering inside HLA-allele-positive subsets. Co-occurrence clustering excluded repertoires with fewer than 30,000 or more than 120,000 public chains, plus five with anomalous nucleotide sharing. TCRdb stores this immuneACCESS table with in-frame sequences only. Part of the clones is absent; in the studies checked, under half of the shortfall reflects unresolved V genes, and no reason is known for the rest. V and J calls and clone size are those listed in that table; D and trimming were worked out from the DNA. For this sample the table gives under 130,000 clones, of which about 74% were detected only once. Roughly 4.9% of the sample comes from the top ten.

The cohort was made up of 500 to 850 healthy bone marrow donors. At the time of sampling, every cohort member was nominally healthy, though immune exposures that went unrecorded were likely present. The donor tested CMV seropositive, placing the donor among the 250 to 300 seropositive members of the cohort. Every donor gave a peripheral blood sample, and the peripheral blood mononuclear cells from that sample were used for TCR beta sequencing. The Qiagen DNeasy Blood Extraction Kit was used to extract genomic DNA from the blood cell samples. The sample was PBMCs. The source is a female donor in good health and CMV-seropositive. The V and J segments used are TRBV7-9 and TRBJ1-1; 10 of the junction bases match TRBD1. For the CDR3, the sequence is CSSSLAGTGVNTEAFF. The DNA sequence is given as TGTTCCAGCAGCTTAGCCGGGACAGGGGTGAACACTGAAGCTTTCTTT.